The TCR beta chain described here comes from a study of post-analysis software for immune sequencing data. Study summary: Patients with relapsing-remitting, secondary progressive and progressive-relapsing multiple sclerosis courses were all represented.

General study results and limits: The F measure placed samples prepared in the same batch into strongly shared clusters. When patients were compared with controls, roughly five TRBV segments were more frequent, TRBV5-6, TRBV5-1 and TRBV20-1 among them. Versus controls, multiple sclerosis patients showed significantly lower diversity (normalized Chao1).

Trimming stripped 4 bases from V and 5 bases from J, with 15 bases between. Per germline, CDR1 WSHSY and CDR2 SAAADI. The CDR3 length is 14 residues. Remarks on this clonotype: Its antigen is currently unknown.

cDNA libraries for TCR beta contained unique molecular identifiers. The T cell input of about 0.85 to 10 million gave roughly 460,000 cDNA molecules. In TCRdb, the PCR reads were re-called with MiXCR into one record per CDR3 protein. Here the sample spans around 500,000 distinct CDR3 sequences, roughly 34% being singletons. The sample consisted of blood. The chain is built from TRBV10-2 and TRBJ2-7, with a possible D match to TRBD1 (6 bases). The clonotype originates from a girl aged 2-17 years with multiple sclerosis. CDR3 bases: TGCGCCAGCAGTGCGGGGACATCCTTAGACGAGCAGTACTTC. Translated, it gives CASSAGTSLDEQYF.